This record looks at one TCR beta chain sequence and its context. Its antigen is unidentified. This record comes from a study of T-cell memory formation after mild COVID-19. Study-wide results and caveats: Cross-reactive memory apparently joined, as some responding clones appeared in pre-infection memory. The SARS-CoV-2 specificity of second-wave clones reaching peak at day 37 remained unverified.

Researchers used 5'RACE with constant-segment primers to make TCR alpha and TCR beta cDNA libraries that carry sample barcodes and UMIs. TCRdb redid the calling of the 5' RACE reads with MiXCR, one entry per CDR3 protein. The repertoire consists of roughly 400,000 distinct CDR3 sequences, with approximately 24% occurring once and the leading ten covering roughly 8.7%. Material for sequencing was PBMCs or a T cell subset sorted from them (not recorded which). This receptor was taken from an adult woman who had mild COVID-19 (a few samples of this study predate the infection). Cell type and time point are not known.

The chain's CDR3 is CSARSRGAFYEQYF. CDR3 bases: TGCAGTGCTAGATCTCGGGGGGCCTTCTACGAGCAGTACTTC. J is TRBJ2-7 and V is TRBV20-1; TRBD2 is a possible D gene (7 bases). The CDR3 totals 14 residues. Deletions cut 2 bases from V and 3 bases from J, with 14 bases between. Germline assignment: CDR1 DFQATT and CDR2 SNEGSKA (reference sequence).